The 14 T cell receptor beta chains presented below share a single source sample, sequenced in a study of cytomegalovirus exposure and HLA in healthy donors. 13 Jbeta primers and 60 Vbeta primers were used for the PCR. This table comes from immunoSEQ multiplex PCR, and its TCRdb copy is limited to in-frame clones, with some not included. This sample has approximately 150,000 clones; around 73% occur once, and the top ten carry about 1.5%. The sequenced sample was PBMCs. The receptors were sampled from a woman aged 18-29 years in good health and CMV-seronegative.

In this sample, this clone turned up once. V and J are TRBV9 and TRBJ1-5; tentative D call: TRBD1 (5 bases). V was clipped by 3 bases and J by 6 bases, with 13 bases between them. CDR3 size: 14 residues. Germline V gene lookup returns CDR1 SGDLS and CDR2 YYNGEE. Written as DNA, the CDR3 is TGTGCCAGCAGCGGGGGGGGTTATTTTCAGCCCCAGCATTTT. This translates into CASSGGGYFQPQHF.

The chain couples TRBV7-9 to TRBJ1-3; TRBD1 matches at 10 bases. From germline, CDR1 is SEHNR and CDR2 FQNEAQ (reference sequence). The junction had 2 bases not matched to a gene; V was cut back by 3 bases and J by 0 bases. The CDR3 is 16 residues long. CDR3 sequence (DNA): TGTGCCAGCAGCTTGTGGGACAGGGGCTCTGGAAACACCATATATTTT. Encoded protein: CASSLWDRGSGNTIYF. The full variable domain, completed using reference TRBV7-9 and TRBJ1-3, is DTGVSQNPRHKITKRGQNVTFRCDPISEHNRLYWYRQTLGQGPEFLTYFQNEAQLEKSRLLSDRFSAERPKGSFSTLEIQRTEQGDSAMYLCASSLWDRGSGNTIYFGEGSWLTVV.

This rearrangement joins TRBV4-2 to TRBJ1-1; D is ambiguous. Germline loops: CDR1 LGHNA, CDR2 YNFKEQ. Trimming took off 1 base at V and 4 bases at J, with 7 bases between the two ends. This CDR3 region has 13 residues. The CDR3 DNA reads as TGTGCCAGCAGCCAAGGAGTCGGCACTGAAGCTTTCTTT. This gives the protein CASSQGVGTEAFF.

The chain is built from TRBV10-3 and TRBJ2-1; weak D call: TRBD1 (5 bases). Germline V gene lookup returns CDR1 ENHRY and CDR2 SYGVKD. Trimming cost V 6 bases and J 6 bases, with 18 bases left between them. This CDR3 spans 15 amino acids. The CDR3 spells CAISLGATAGNEQFF. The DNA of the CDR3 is TGTGCCATCAGCCTAGGGGCGACCGCTGGCAATGAGCAGTTCTTC.

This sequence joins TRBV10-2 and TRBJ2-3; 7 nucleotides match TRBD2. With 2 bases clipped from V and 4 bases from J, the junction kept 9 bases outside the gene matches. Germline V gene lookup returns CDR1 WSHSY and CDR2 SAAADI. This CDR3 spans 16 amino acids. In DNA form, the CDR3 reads TGCGCCAGCAGTGAGGCGGCTAGCGGAGATTCAGATACGCAGTATTTT. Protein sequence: CASSEAASGDSDTQYF.

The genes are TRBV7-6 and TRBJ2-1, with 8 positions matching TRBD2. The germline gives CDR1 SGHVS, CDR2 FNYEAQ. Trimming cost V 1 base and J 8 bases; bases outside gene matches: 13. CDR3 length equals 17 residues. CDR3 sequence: CASSLVGERERGDEQFF. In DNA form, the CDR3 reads TGTGCCAGCAGCTTAGTGGGAGAGCGGGAGAGGGGTGATGAGCAGTTCTTC.

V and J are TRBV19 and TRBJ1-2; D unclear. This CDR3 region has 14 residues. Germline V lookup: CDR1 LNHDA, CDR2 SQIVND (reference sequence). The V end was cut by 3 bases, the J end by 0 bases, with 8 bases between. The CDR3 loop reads CASSMQGANYGYTF. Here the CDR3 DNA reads TGTGCCAGTAGTATGCAAGGAGCTAACTATGGCTACACCTTC.

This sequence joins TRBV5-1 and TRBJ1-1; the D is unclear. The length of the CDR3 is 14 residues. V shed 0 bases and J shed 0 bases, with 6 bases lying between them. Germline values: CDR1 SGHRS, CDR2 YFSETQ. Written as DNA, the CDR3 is TGCGCCAGCAGCTTGGGGGCCGTGAACACTGAAGCTTTCTTT. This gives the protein CASSLGAVNTEAFF.

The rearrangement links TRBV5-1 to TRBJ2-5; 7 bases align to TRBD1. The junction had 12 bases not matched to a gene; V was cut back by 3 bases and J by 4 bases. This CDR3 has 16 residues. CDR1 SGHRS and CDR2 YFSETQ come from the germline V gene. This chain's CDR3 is CASSYEPLQGRETQYF. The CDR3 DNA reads TGCGCCAGCAGCTACGAACCCTTACAGGGGAGAGAGACCCAGTACTTC.

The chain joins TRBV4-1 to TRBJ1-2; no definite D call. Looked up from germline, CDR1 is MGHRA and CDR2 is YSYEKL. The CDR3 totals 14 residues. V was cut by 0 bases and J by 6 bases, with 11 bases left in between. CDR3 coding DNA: TGCGCCAGCAGCCAAGAGGGCCGGTGGAATGGCTACACCTTC. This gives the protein CASSQEGRWNGYTF.

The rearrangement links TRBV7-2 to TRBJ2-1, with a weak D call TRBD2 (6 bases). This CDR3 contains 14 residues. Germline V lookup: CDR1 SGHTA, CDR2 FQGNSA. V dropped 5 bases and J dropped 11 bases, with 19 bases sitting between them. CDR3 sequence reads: CASSPPLWDSQQFF. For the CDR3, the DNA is TGTGCCAGCAGCCCCCCTTTGTGGGACTCTCAGCAGTTCTTC.

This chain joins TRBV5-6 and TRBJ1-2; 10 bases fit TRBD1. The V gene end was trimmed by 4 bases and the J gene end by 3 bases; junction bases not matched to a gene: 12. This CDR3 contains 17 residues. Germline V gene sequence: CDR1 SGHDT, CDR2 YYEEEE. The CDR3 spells CASSPRTGGVVDYGYTF. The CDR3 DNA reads TGTGCCAGCAGCCCGCGGACAGGGGGGGTCGTTGACTATGGCTACACCTTC.

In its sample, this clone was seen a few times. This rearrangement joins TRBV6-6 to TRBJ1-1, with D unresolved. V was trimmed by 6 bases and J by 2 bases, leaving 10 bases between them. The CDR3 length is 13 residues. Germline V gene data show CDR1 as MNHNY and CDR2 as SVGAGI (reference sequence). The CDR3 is CASSDNGNTEAFF. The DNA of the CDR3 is TGTGCCAGCAGCGACAACGGCAACACTGAAGCTTTCTTT.

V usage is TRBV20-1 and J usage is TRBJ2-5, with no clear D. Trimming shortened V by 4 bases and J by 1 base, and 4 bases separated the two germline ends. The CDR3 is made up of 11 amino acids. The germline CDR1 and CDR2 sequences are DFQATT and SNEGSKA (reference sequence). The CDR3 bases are TGCAGTGCTACCGGCCAAGAGACCCAGTACTTC. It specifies CSATGQETQYF.